This T cell receptor (beta chain) was recorded in a study of blood T cell repertoires in COVID-19. Study in general: The United States, Italy and Spain provided the acute and convalescent COVID-19 samples. T cells, B-cell-depleted T cells, or PBMCs supplied cDNA or gDNA.

In the authors' workflow: Amplified reference gene primers provided the basis for estimating nucleated cell counts. The assay was immunoSEQ multiplex PCR, and TCRdb's table has in-frame clones only and misses some. That table gives V, J and clone size, and the DNA gave D and trimming. The sample carries 250,000 to 300,000 clones, approximately 86% recorded once. This CDR3 spans 14 amino acids. The V segment lost 1 base and the J segment 7 bases; nucleotides outside the gene matches: 1. From germline, CDR1 is LGHNA and CDR2 YSLEER. Sequencing was done on a sample of peripheral blood. The chain has TRBV4-3 and TRBJ2-7; 13 bases agree with TRBD2. The sequence was obtained from a woman between 50 and 59 years old who had recovered from COVID-19. The CDR3 region is CASSQGLAGGEQYF. The CDR3 nucleotides read TGCGCCAGCAGCCAAGGACTAGCGGGAGGTGAGCAGTACTTC.